This entry concerns a single TCR beta chain. The antigen remains undetermined. The data are from a study of T cell responses to AZD1222 COVID-19 vaccine. Findings of the study overall: Spike-spanning, vaccine-associated CD4 TCRs were dominant at 160-218 and 743-854. The sample set comprised mostly white British donors with more females, and clonal diversity was possibly underestimated.

Clones were sequenced by immunoSEQ multiplex PCR, and TCRdb holds only the in-frame ones, with some missing. The sample records some 280,000 clones, around 93% being singletons. Pooling was applied to second doses at about 4 or about 12 weeks. V shed 1 base and J shed 1 base, with 10 bases lying between them. CDR3 size: 16 residues. Germline V gives CDR1 KGHSH, CDR2 LQKENI. The rearrangement uses TRBV18 and TRBJ2-2; maybe TRBD1 (6 bases). This receptor was obtained from an adult who received the AZD1222 COVID-19 vaccine. Sequencing was performed on peripheral blood, taken 28 days after the second AZD1222 dose. The CDR3 DNA sequence: TGTGCCAGCTCACCACGATTGGGACAGAACACCGGGGAGCTGTTTTTT. Encoded protein: CASSPRLGQNTGELFF. Looking up the rest from reference TRBV18 and TRBJ2-2 gives the full variable domain: NAGVMQNPRHLVRRRGQEARLRCSPMKGHSHVYWYRQLPEEGLKFMVYLQKENIIDESGMPKERFSAEFPKEGPSILRIQQVVRGDSAAYFCASSPRLGQNTGELFFGEGSRLTVL.